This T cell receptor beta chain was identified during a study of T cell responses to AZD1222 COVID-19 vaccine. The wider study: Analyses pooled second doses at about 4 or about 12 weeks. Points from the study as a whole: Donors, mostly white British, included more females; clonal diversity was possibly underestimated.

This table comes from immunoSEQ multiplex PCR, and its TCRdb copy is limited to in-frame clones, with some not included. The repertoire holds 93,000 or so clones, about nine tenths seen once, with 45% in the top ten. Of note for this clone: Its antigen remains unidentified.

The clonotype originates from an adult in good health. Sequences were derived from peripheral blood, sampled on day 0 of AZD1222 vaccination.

DNA of the CDR3: TGTGCCAGCACCCTTACCCGGGACACTAACACCGGGGAGCTGTTTTTT. Translating gives CASTLTRDTNTGELFF. The genes are TRBV7-2 and TRBJ2-2, with D possibly TRBD1 on 6 matching bases. V was shortened by 7 bases and J by 2 bases, with 17 bases between the two germline ends. CDR1 is SGHTA and CDR2 is FQGNSA in the germline V gene. The CDR3 loop spans 16 amino acids.